The 27 T cell receptor beta chains in this list originate from one sample, sequenced in a study of post-analysis software for immune sequencing data. Findings and caveats of the study: Patients carried roughly 5 TRBV segments more frequently than controls did, and TRBV5-6, TRBV5-1 and TRBV20-1 were among them.

No cognate antigen is known for these TCRs. Presence of unique molecular identifiers characterized the TCR beta cDNA libraries. Each CDR3 protein is one row after TCRdb ran MiXCR on the PCR reads. The data contain 750,000 to 950,000 distinct CDR3 sequences, about 57% of them seen just once; the ten biggest clones take up approximately 4.5%. Specimen: blood. The receptors derive from a girl aged 5-17 years with multiple sclerosis.

This sequence joins TRBV20-1 and TRBJ2-7; 9 nucleotides match TRBD1. Germline CDR1 reads DFQATT; CDR2 reads SNEGSKA (reference sequence). The V gene end was trimmed by 4 bases and the J gene end by 9 bases; junction bases not matched to a gene: 13. CDR3 length: 14 amino acids. CDR3 bases: TGCAGTGCTATCCGCCGGGCGACAGGGGGGTTGCAGTACTTC. Its translation is CSAIRRATGGLQYF.

The sample holds one count of this clonotype. This chain links TRBV5-7 with TRBJ2-7; D call uncertain. TRBV5-7 is designated an ORF whose function remains uncertain. This CDR3 contains 13 residues. V lost 6 bases and J 2 bases, leaving 12 bases between the germline ends. CDR3 region: CASTKGITYEQYF. The CDR3 DNA reads as TGTGCCAGCACCAAAGGAATAACCTACGAGCAGTACTTC.

Many counts were recorded for this clonotype. This sequence joins TRBV3-1 and TRBJ1-2; D gene uncertain. The CDR3 has 14 residues. Trimming shortened V by 4 bases and J by 3 bases, and 12 bases separated the two germline ends. Germline V gives CDR1 LGHDT, CDR2 YNNKEL (reference sequence). CDR3: CASSPFWQDYGYTF. The CDR3 DNA is TGTGCCAGCAGCCCCTTTTGGCAGGACTATGGCTACACCTTC.

This rearrangement joins TRBV12-3 or TRBV12-4 to TRBJ2-1; TRBD2 matches 11 bases. The junction had 3 bases not matched to a gene; V was cut back by 6 bases and J by 8 bases. The CDR3 extends over 13 amino acids. CDR3 loop: CASRTSGIDEQFF. CDR3 bases: TGTGCCAGCAGGACTAGCGGGATCGATGAGCAGTTCTTC.

This clonotype was observed a handful of times. This chain connects TRBV12-3 or TRBV12-4 to TRBJ1-1; tentative D call: TRBD1 (6 bases). The CDR3 consists of 15 residues. Trimming cost V 2 bases and J 4 bases, with 14 bases left between them. The CDR3: CASSLFGGRGTEAFF. As DNA, the CDR3 is TGTGCCAGCAGTTTATTTGGGGGGCGCGGCACTGAAGCTTTCTTT.

In this sample, this clonotype turned up once. The chain is built from TRBV18 and TRBJ2-4; no reliable D call. Trimming took 6 bases from V and 0 from J, leaving 12 bases between them. CDR3 size: 15 residues. The germline V gene has CDR1 KGHSH and CDR2 LQKENI. The CDR3 nucleotides are TGTGCCAGCTCTAACTGGAATAAAGCCAAAAACATTCAGTACTTC. Translation gives CASSNWNKAKNIQYF.

This clonotype was observed a few times. CDR3 residues: CAIRARGGSTDTQYF. The DNA of the CDR3 is TGTGCCATCCGGGCTAGAGGGGGTAGCACAGATACGCAGTATTTT. The rearrangement uses TRBV10-3 and TRBJ2-3, with a weak D call TRBD1 (6 bases). CDR1 and CDR2 from the germline V gene are ENHRY and SYGVKD. The CDR3 is 15 amino acids. The V and J ends lost 8 bases and 0 bases respectively, with 15 bases between them.

CDR3: CAISEPASEKYNEQFF. Written as DNA, the CDR3 is TGTGCCATCAGTGAGCCGGCTAGCGAGAAGTACAATGAGCAGTTCTTC. The gene calls are TRBV10-3 and TRBJ2-1; TRBD2 might be the D (6 bases). The CDR3 extends over 16 amino acids. Per germline, CDR1 ENHRY and CDR2 SYGVKD. V was trimmed by 2 bases and J by 4 bases, leaving 15 bases between them.

This clonotype was picked up one time. This chain links TRBV24-1 with TRBJ2-3; 7 positions agree with TRBD2. V lost 4 bases and J lost 0; bases outside the gene matches: 9. The CDR3 contains 17 residues. The germline V gene encodes CDR1 KGHDR and CDR2 SFDVKD. CDR3 protein: CATSDPGGTTSTDTQYF. The CDR3 DNA reads as TGTGCCACCAGTGACCCGGGCGGGACTACTAGCACAGATACGCAGTATTTT.

This sequence joins TRBV4-1 and TRBJ1-1; 10 nucleotides align to TRBD1. V lost 4 bases to trimming and J lost 1 base; unmatched junction nucleotides: 3. In germline, CDR1 is MGHRA, CDR2 YSYEKL. The CDR3 covers 15 residues. CDR3 DNA: TGCGCCAGCAGCCCAGGGGACAGGGGGAACACTGAAGCTTTCTTT. The encoded protein is CASSPGDRGNTEAFF.

This clonotype has just one count. The V call is TRBV5-1, the J call TRBJ2-2; no clear D gene. The CDR3 contains 13 residues. CDR1 is SGHRS, CDR2 YFSETQ, per germline. V was pared by 1 base and J by 4 bases, with 5 bases between. The CDR3 sequence: CASSLRSTGELFF. CDR3 coding DNA: TGCGCCAGCAGCTTGCGGAGCACCGGGGAGCTGTTTTTT.

J is TRBJ1-5 and V is TRBV29-1; a possible D gene is TRBD1 (6 bases). V lost 4 bases and J lost 0, with 13 bases in between. Germline lookup yields CDR1 SQVTM and CDR2 ANQGSEA. The CDR3 has 15 amino acids. The DNA for the CDR3 is TGCAGCGTTGTCTCCCCGGGGGCTAGCAATCAGCCCCAGCATTTT. This translates into CSVVSPGASNQPQHF. The variable domain in full, with the rest retrieved from reference TRBV29-1 and TRBJ1-5, is SAVISQKPSRDICQRGTSLTIQCQVDSQVTMMFWYRQQPGQSLTLIATANQGSEATYESGFVIDKFPISRPNLTFSTLTVSNMSPEDSSIYLCSVVSPGASNQPQHFGDGTRLSIL.

The CDR3 DNA sequence: TGTGCCAGCAGCTGGGGAAGGGGGCGGGATACGCAGTATTTT. This sequence encodes CASSWGRGRDTQYF. The chain has TRBV5-5 and TRBJ2-3, with 7 bases matching TRBD1. This CDR3 comprises 14 residues. Germline CDR1 is SGHKS and CDR2 is YYEKEE (reference sequence). J gave up 6 bases and V 3 bases, and 7 bases lay outside the gene matches. Full variable domain (rest looked up from reference TRBV5-5 and TRBJ2-3): DAGVTQSPTHLIKTRGQQVTLRCSPISGHKSVSWYQQVLGQGPQFIFQYYEKEERGRGNFPDRFSARQFPNYSSELNVNALLLGDSALYLCASSWGRGRDTQYFGPGTRLTVL.

This clonotype was detected only once. J is TRBJ2-7 and V is TRBV6-2 or TRBV6-3, with D perhaps TRBD2 (6 bases). CDR1 is MNHEY and CDR2 is SVGEGT in the germline V gene. V was cut by 9 bases and J by 3 bases, with 15 bases left in between. This CDR3 is 13 amino acids long. CDR3 sequence (DNA): TGTGCCAGAAGTAAGGGACTTTTCTACGAGCAGTACTTC. Its protein product is CARSKGLFYEQYF.

The chain joins TRBV20-1 to TRBJ2-5; TRBD2 is a possible D gene (5 bases). V was clipped by 3 bases and J by 7 bases, with 21 bases between them. This CDR3 is built from 15 residues. Germline V lookup: CDR1 DFQATT, CDR2 SNEGSKA (reference sequence). The DNA for the CDR3 is TGCAGTGCTAGGATCGCTCCGACTACCCCCGGGACCCAGTACTTC. The encoded protein is CSARIAPTTPGTQYF.

In its sample, this clonotype was seen a few times. The chain is built from TRBV7-2 and TRBJ2-5; D remains unclear. The germline V and J ends were trimmed by 7 bases and 9 bases, with 21 bases remaining between them. Germline V gene lookup returns CDR1 SGHTA and CDR2 FQGNSA. The CDR3 contains 14 residues. This chain's CDR3 is CASTTPGMWRAQYF. CDR3 in DNA: TGTGCCAGCACCACCCCTGGGATGTGGCGCGCCCAGTACTTC.

This clonotype was picked up a small number of times. The chain joins TRBV2 to TRBJ2-2; D is unresolved. The CDR3 runs 15 residues. V lost 3 bases and J 2 bases, leaving 10 bases between the germline ends. Germline loops: CDR1 SNHLY, CDR2 FYNNEI. This CDR3 is CASSEGGTNTGELFF. In DNA form, the CDR3 reads TGTGCCAGCAGTGAGGGCGGAACAAACACCGGGGAGCTGTTTTTT.

The rearrangement links TRBV24-1 to TRBJ2-3, with 8 bases that match TRBD2. Germline-derived CDR1 and CDR2 are KGHDR and SFDVKD. The CDR3 totals 15 residues. Losses at the gene ends were 4 bases for V and 3 bases for J; bases not matched to a gene: 5. For the CDR3, the DNA is TGTGCCACCAGTGACTCGGGACTAGGGACAGATACGCAGTATTTT. This translates into CATSDSGLGTDTQYF.

The gene calls are TRBV9 and TRBJ2-3, with TRBD2 matching over 8 bases. The CDR3 length is 16 residues. With V trimmed by 2 bases and J by 3 bases, 8 bases remained unmatched. Germline V CDR1 and CDR2: SGDLS, YYNGEE. The CDR3 coding sequence is TGTGCCAGCAGCGTGGACAGCGGGAGAGGAACAGATACGCAGTATTTT. It codes for CASSVDSGRGTDTQYF. Full variable domain (remainder filled in from reference TRBV9 and TRBJ2-3): DSGVTQTPKHLITATGQRVTLRCSPRSGDLSVYWYQQSLDQGLQFLIQYYNGEERAKGNILERFSAQQFPDLHSELNLSSLELGDSALYFCASSVDSGRGTDTQYFGPGTRLTVL.

The chain employs TRBV6-2 or TRBV6-3 and TRBJ1-1; TRBD1 matches at 8 bases. Germline CDR1 MNHEY, CDR2 SVGEGT. The trim removed 5 bases at V and 6 bases at J, leaving 5 bases unmatched. This CDR3 is built from 13 residues. The CDR3 bases are TGTGCCAGCAGTCGGACAGGGCCGCCTGAAGCTTTCTTT. Translated: CASSRTGPPEAFF.

The gene calls are TRBV7-9 and TRBJ2-7; tentative D call: TRBD1 (6 bases). Germline V gene lookup returns CDR1 SEHNR and CDR2 FQNEAQ (reference sequence). This CDR3 is built from 18 residues. V was cut by 4 bases and J by 0 bases, with 22 bases left in between. CDR3 in DNA: TGTGCCAGCAGCTCCTCCGAATTACAGGGCCGAAGCTCCTACGAGCAGTACTTC. Translated, it gives CASSSSELQGRSSYEQYF.

There are a few counts of this clonotype. CDR3 region: CASTIRLSSYNEQFF. The CDR3 DNA reads TGTGCCAGCACTATTCGCCTTAGCTCCTACAATGAGCAGTTCTTC. This chain connects TRBV11-2 to TRBJ2-1; D not resolved. The V gene's germline CDR1 is SGHAT and CDR2 FQNNGV. This CDR3 comprises 15 residues. V was pared by 7 bases and J by 0 bases, with 13 bases between.

V is TRBV6-6 and J is TRBJ2-1, with TRBD1 matching over 10 bases. Losses at the gene ends were 4 bases for V and 4 bases for J; bases not matched to a gene: 4. Germline loops: CDR1 MNHNY, CDR2 SVGAGI (reference sequence). The length of the CDR3 is 15 residues. CDR3 protein: CASSLPGQGYNEQFF. The CDR3 bases are TGTGCCAGCAGTTTACCGGGACAGGGGTACAATGAGCAGTTCTTC.

This clonotype was seen only a few times. V is TRBV14 and J is TRBJ2-6; D gene ambiguous. The length of the CDR3 is 16 residues. V shed 1 base and J shed 0 bases, with 7 bases lying between them. CDR1 and CDR2 from the germline V gene are SGHDN and FVKESK. CDR3 bases: TGTGCCAGCAGCCAAGTTTATCCCTCTGGGGCCAACGTCCTGACTTTC. Protein: CASSQVYPSGANVLTF. Looking up the rest from reference TRBV14 and TRBJ2-6 gives the full variable domain: EAGVTQFPSHSVIEKGQTVTLRCDPISGHDNLYWYRRVMGKEIKFLLHFVKESKQDESGMPNNRFLAERTGGTYSTLKVQPAELEDSGVYFCASSQVYPSGANVLTFGAGSRLTVL.

The CDR3 coding sequence is TGCGCCAGCAGCCGAGAGCGGACATCGGAGACCCAGTACTTC. This translates into CASSRERTSETQYF. The V gene is TRBV5-1, the J gene TRBJ2-4; D may match TRBD1 or TRBD2 (5 bases each). The J call may not be correct, given that the DNA end is closer to TRBJ2-5. The CDR3 loop spans 14 amino acids. From germline, CDR1 is SGHRS and CDR2 YFSETQ.

This clonotype has a handful of counts. The V call is TRBV27, the J call TRBJ2-5; 16 bases fit TRBD2. The DNA end is a closer match to TRBJ2-7, so the J assignment may be wrong. The CDR3 has 17 residues. Per the germline V gene, CDR1 is MNHEY and CDR2 is SMNVEV (reference sequence). The CDR3 loop reads CASSLYGTSGRGDEQYF. DNA for the CDR3: TGTGCCAGCAGTTTATATGGGACTAGCGGGAGGGGTGACGAGCAGTACTTC.

This chain uses TRBV11-2 with TRBJ2-1; D unclear. The CDR3 length is 12 residues. Trimming cost V 2 bases and J 9 bases, with 8 bases left between them. Germline CDR1 is SGHAT and CDR2 is FQNNGV. CDR3 DNA: TGTGCCAGCAGCTTAAGACGGGTTGAGCAGTTCTTC. It specifies CASSLRRVEQFF.